The table lists the clone carrying this T cell receptor beta chain with a few counts. This sample is part of a study of CD8 T cells in ankylosing spondylitis. Each CDR3 protein gets one entry after TCRdb re-called the 5' RACE reads with MiXCR. Here the sample spans 300,000 to 350,000 distinct CDR3 sequences, more than 20% being singletons. The sequence was obtained from a female donor with ankylosing spondylitis or in good health (not recorded which). The sample comprised blood, either unsorted or a sorted T cell fraction (not recorded which).

The CDR3 nucleotides read TGCAGTGCTAGCCTGGTTGGGCTAAGGGAGACCCAGTACTTC. Amino acids: CSASLVGLRETQYF. The V gene is TRBV20-1, the J gene TRBJ2-5, with D uncertain. Germline values: CDR1 DFQATT, CDR2 SNEGSKA (reference sequence). The length of the CDR3 is 14 residues. V shed 3 bases and J shed 5 bases, with 16 bases lying between them.